This T cell receptor beta chain was sequenced for a study of T cell repertoires in cytomegalovirus infection. TCRdb redid the calling of the reads with MiXCR, one entry per CDR3 protein. The sample shows 100,000 to 120,000 distinct CDR3 sequences, 30% to 35% of them seen only once. The CDR3 has 13 residues. V lost 7 bases and J lost 4, with 11 bases in between. The germline gives CDR1 MDHEN, CDR2 SYDVKM. This clonotype was counted a single time. Its antigen remains unknown. Study-level findings and limits: The ex vivo response showed dominance by HLA-C-restricted CMV-specific TCR beta clonotypes.

Sequenced here: CD8+ T cells from cultured PBMCs, sampled from culture after CMV antigen stimulation. This clonotype originated in a human donor in good health (CMV status not recorded). Some clones in this sample may be carry-over from other donors' samples. The rearrangement uses TRBV28 and TRBJ1-5; no reliable D call. In DNA, the CDR3 is TGTGCCAGCACCGGGATAGTTAATCAGCCCCAGCATTTT. It encodes CASTGIVNQPQHF.